A selection of T cell receptor beta chains follows, all from one sample in a study of identical twins. TCRdb itself ran the 5' RACE reads through MiXCR, one entry per CDR3 protein. The sample includes approximately 600,000 distinct CDR3 sequences, about 7% of them seen just once. This same sample was also part of a study on yellow fever vaccine responses in identical twins.

The material sequenced was PBMCs. These receptors all stem from a woman between 18 and 30 years old in good health. Each CDR3 is given with its conserved first and last residue. A D gene is named only where the DNA matches it firmly. A row's size may be missing; if present it is once, few, many or a size class.

clone_size	v_call	d_call	j_call	cdr3_nt	cdr3_aa
.	TRBV7-9	.	TRBJ2-5	TGTGCCAGCAGCTCAACTGAGAAGACCCAGTACTTC	CASSSTEKTQYF
.	TRBV29-1	.	TRBJ1-1	TGCAGCGTTGGTACAGGGCGAGAAGCTTTCTTT	CSVGTGREAFF
many	TRBV12-3/TRBV12-4	.	TRBJ2-2	TGTGCCAGCAGTTTTTTTCCCGGGGAGCTGTTTTTT	CASSFFPGELFF
.	TRBV18	TRBD2	TRBJ2-5	TGTGCCAGCTCACCAGTGGCGGGAGGTACAAACCAAGAGATCCAGTACTTC	CASSPVAGGTNQEIQYF
once	TRBV6-1	.	TRBJ2-1	TGTGCCAGCAGTGATAGTCACCACAATGGGCAGTTCTTC	CASSDSHHNGQFF
few	TRBV6-2/TRBV6-3	.	TRBJ2-2	TGTGCCAGCAGTTACTCGAGCCCCTCGCTTCGGCTAGGTGTCACCGGGGAGCTGTTTTTT	CASSYSSPSLRLGVTGELFF
.	TRBV7-8	.	TRBJ1-2	TGTGCCAGCAGCGCAGGACCCCGGATGGAAAAAGCTAACTATGGCTACACCTTC	CASSAGPRMEKANYGYTF
.	TRBV7-2	.	TRBJ1-3	TGTGCCAGCACCCCGGACCTCCCTGGAAACACCATATATTTT	CASTPDLPGNTIYF
.	TRBV29-1	.	TRBJ2-7	TGCAGCGTTAACGGTCGGGCCGACGAGCAGTACTTC	CSVNGRADEQYF
.	TRBV18	.	TRBJ2-2	TGTGCCAGCCAGCAAGAGGGGAAGGGCACCGGGGAGCTGTTTTTT	CASQQEGKGTGELFF
.	TRBV12-3/TRBV12-4	.	TRBJ2-3	TGTGCCAGCAGTTTAGGGTTCGGGTCAGATACGCAGTATTTT	CASSLGFGSDTQYF
many	TRBV29-1	TRBD1	TRBJ1-1	TGCAGCGCCCGACAGGGGTCTGAAGCTTTCTTT	CSARQGSEAFF
once	TRBV20-1	TRBD2	TRBJ2-1	TGCAGTGCTAGACCTCAGACTAGCGGGGGGGCCTCGCCGTTCTTC	CSARPQTSGGASPFF
many	TRBV4-1	.	TRBJ1-1	TGCGCCAGCAGCCACGAACGGGGGAACACTGAAGCTTTCTTT	CASSHERGNTEAFF
many	TRBV7-9	TRBD1	TRBJ1-5	TGCGCCAGCAGCTTGGGAGGGGGCGATCAGCCCCAGCATTTT	CASSLGGGDQPQHF
many	TRBV6-6	.	TRBJ1-2	TGTGCCAGCACAGCACGACAGAACTATGGCTACACCTTC	CASTARQNYGYTF
.	TRBV4-1	.	TRBJ1-5	TGCGCCAGCAGCCAAGGTGGACTCTTCAATCAGCCCCAGCATTTT	CASSQGGLFNQPQHF
.	TRBV10-3	TRBD2	TRBJ2-5	TGTGCCATCAGGCGGCGGGAGGACTACGAGACCCAGTACTTC	CAIRRREDYETQYF
few	TRBV21-1	.	TRBJ2-5	TGTGCCAGCAGCCACTCCGAGACAGGGGCGACCCACGGGGGAGAGACCCAGTACTTC	CASSHSETGATHGGETQYF
.	TRBV28	TRBD2	TRBJ2-3	TGTGCCTGCACCTCTGTAGCGGGGGGCTCAGATACGCAGTATTTT	CACTSVAGGSDTQYF
many	TRBV7-9	.	TRBJ1-1	TGTGCCAGCAGCCCTGTGAGAGCTTTCTTT	CASSPVRAFF
few	TRBV6-1	.	TRBJ1-1	TGTGCCAGCAGTCCGCGGACGTTGAACACTGAAGCTTTCTTT	CASSPRTLNTEAFF
many	TRBV20-1	.	TRBJ2-1	TGCAGTGCTAGAGGACTAAACAATGAGCAGTTCTTC	CSARGLNNEQFF
few	TRBV7-8	.	TRBJ1-4	TGTGCCAGCAGCCCACAGGGTGGGACTGGGGAAAAACTGTTTTTT	CASSPQGGTGEKLFF
many	TRBV29-1	TRBD2	TRBJ2-7	TGCAGCGTAGGATACCTAGCGGGATACTCCTACGAGCAGTACTTC	CSVGYLAGYSYEQYF
.	TRBV6-5	.	TRBJ2-5	TGTGCCAGCAGTTTCAGCGACGGAACCAGCGTGGCCCAGTACTTC	CASSFSDGTSVAQYF
few	TRBV29-1	TRBD1	TRBJ2-2	TGCAGCGTTTCACTCAGGGGGCCGGGGAACACCGGGGAGCTGTTTTTT	CSVSLRGPGNTGELFF
few	TRBV20-1	TRBD2	TRBJ2-1	TGCAGTGCTAGCTGGCCTCTAAGGACTAGCGGGAGCTACAATGAGCAGTTCTTC	CSASWPLRTSGSYNEQFF
few	TRBV27	.	TRBJ2-2	TGTGCCAGCAGTATCCAGTACACCGGGGAGCTGTTTTTT	CASSIQYTGELFF
.	TRBV4-1	.	TRBJ1-3	TGCGCCAGCAGCCAAGAGGGTCGCTCTGGAAACACCATATATTTT	CASSQEGRSGNTIYF
many	TRBV2	.	TRBJ1-5	TGTGCCAGCAGTAAGATTCGGTCTAGCAATCAGCCCCAGCATTTT	CASSKIRSSNQPQHF
.	TRBV3-1	.	TRBJ2-7	TGTGCCACCAGGGGGGTCAGCTACGAGCAGTACTTC	CATRGVSYEQYF
many	TRBV6-1	TRBD1	TRBJ2-4	TGTGCCAGCAGTCCTGGGACAGGGGGGAACATTCAGTACTTC	CASSPGTGGNIQYF
few	TRBV10-3	.	TRBJ1-2	TGTGCCATCGCCCACGAGGGGGAGGGCTATGGCTACACCTTC	CAIAHEGEGYGYTF
few	TRBV29-1	.	TRBJ2-1	TGCAGCGTTCAACCCGGAGGGGGGACCCCCACCTACAATGAGCAGTTCTTC	CSVQPGGGTPTYNEQFF
few	TRBV4-1	.	TRBJ2-1	TGCGCCAGCAGCCAAGAGGTCGGGAGTAATTATGAGCAGTTCTTC	CASSQEVGSNYEQFF
.	TRBV20-1	TRBD2	TRBJ2-4	TGCAGTGCTCTATACCCACTAGCGGGAACCAAAAACATTCAGTACTTC	CSALYPLAGTKNIQYF
many	TRBV5-1	.	TRBJ2-5	TGCGCCAGCAGAGGAGACTCGGTTGTAGAGACCCAGTACTTC	CASRGDSVVETQYF
.	TRBV29-1	.	TRBJ2-1	TGCAGCGTTGGGCGGGATCTCAATGAGCAGTTCTTC	CSVGRDLNEQFF
.	TRBV6-1	.	TRBJ1-1	TGTGCCTTATTCGGCAGGGAGGGGACTGAAGCTTTCTTT	CALFGREGTEAFF
many	TRBV10-3	.	TRBJ2-1	TGTGCCATCGGCGATCTTTCTCCGGGTGAGCAGTTCTTC	CAIGDLSPGEQFF
many	TRBV6-1	.	TRBJ2-1	TGTGCCAGCAGCCGCAGCCTAATAGCGGCCTACAATGAGCAGTTCTTC	CASSRSLIAAYNEQFF
few	TRBV19	.	TRBJ2-5	TGTGCCAGTAGGAAGGGTTTCCAAGAGACCCAGTACTTC	CASRKGFQETQYF
many	TRBV12-3/TRBV12-4	TRBD2	TRBJ2-1	TGTGCCAGCGGTCTAGCGGGACTACCCAATGAGCAGTTCTTC	CASGLAGLPNEQFF
.	TRBV5-1	TRBD2	TRBJ2-1	TGCGCCAGCAGCGTTGAACTAGCGGGAGTCTACAATGAGCAGTTCTTC	CASSVELAGVYNEQFF
few	TRBV5-1	TRBD1	TRBJ2-3	TGCGCCAGCAGCTCGACAGGGGTGATAGATACGCAGTATTTT	CASSSTGVIDTQYF
few	TRBV5-1	.	TRBJ2-7	TGCGCCAGCAGCTTGACCCAGATTGAAGGGGCGTTGCGATACGAGCAGTACTTC	CASSLTQIEGALRYEQYF
.	TRBV20-1	.	TRBJ2-7	TGCAGTGCTAGAGGAGGTGGGATCGAGCAGTACTTC	CSARGGGIEQYF
.	TRBV18	.	TRBJ1-2	TGTGCCAGCTCACCGGTTGCAGGGTTGGACTATGGCTACACCTTC	CASSPVAGLDYGYTF
many	TRBV5-1	TRBD1	TRBJ2-5	TGCGCCAGCAGCTTACAGGGGACGAGGGAAGAGACCCAGTACTTC	CASSLQGTREETQYF
few	TRBV7-8	.	TRBJ2-5	TGTGCCAGCAGCTCAGGGGTGGTTTCAGGGAACCAAGAGACCCAGTACTTC	CASSSGVVSGNQETQYF
.	TRBV2	.	TRBJ2-5	TGTGCCAGCCGTCCCGATAGTGGGGAGACCCAGTACTTC	CASRPDSGETQYF
few	TRBV5-1	.	TRBJ2-5	TGCGCCAGCAGCTTGGTGGGGGGTGGCATCCAAGAGACCCAGTACTTC	CASSLVGGGIQETQYF